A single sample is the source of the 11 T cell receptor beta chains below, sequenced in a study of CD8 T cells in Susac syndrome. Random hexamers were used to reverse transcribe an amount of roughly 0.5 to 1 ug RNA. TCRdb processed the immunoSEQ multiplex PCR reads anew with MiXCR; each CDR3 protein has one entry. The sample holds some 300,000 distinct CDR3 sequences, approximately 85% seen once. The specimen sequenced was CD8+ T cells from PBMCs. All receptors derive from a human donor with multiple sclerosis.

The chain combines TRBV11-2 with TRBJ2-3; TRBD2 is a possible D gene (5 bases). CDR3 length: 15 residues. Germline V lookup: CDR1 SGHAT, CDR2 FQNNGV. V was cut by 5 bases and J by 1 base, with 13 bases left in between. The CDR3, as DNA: TGTGCCAGCAGCCGGACGGGGATCGGCACAGATACGCAGTATTTT. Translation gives CASSRTGIGTDTQYF.

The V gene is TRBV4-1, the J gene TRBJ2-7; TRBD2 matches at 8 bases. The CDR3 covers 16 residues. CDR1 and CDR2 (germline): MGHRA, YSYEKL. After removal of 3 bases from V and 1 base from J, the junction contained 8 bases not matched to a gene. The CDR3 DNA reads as TGCGCCAGCAGCCATTTGAGCGGGAGTCTGTCCTACGAGCAGTACTTC. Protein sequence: CASSHLSGSLSYEQYF.

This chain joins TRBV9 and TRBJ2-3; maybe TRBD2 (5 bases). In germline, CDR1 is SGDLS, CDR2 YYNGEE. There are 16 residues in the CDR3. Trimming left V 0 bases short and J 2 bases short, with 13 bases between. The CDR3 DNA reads TGTGCCAGCAGCGTAGACGGACGGGAATCCACAGATACGCAGTATTTT. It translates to CASSVDGRESTDTQYF.

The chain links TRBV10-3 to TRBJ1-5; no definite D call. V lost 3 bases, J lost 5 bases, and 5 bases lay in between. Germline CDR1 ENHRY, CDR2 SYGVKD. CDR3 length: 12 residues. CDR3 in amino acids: CAISDVDQPQHF. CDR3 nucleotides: TGTGCCATCAGTGATGTGGATCAGCCCCAGCATTTT.

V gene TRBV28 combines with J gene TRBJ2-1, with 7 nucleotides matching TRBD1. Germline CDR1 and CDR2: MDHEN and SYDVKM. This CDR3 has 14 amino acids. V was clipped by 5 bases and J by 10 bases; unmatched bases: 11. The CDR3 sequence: CASSPWTGPKEQFF. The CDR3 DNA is TGTGCCAGCAGTCCTTGGACAGGCCCTAAAGAGCAGTTCTTC.

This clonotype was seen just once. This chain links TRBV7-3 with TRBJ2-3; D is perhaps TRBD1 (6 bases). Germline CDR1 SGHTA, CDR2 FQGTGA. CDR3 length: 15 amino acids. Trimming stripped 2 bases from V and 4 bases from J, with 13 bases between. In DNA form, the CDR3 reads TGTGCCAGCAGCTTATGGGGGCAGAGGCCAGATACGCAGTATTTT. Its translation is CASSLWGQRPDTQYF.

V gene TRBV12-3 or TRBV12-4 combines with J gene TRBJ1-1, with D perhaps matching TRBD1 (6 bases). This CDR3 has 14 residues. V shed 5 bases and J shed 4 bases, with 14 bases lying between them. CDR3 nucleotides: TGTGCCAGCAGTCCAGCGGGGGCGGGCACTGAAGCTTTCTTT. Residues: CASSPAGAGTEAFF.

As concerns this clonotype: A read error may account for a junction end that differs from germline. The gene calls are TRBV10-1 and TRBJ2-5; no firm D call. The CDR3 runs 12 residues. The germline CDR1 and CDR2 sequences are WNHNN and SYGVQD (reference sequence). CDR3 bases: TGCGCCAACAGTGGCAGCCAAGAGACCCAGTACTTC. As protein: CANSGSQETQYF.

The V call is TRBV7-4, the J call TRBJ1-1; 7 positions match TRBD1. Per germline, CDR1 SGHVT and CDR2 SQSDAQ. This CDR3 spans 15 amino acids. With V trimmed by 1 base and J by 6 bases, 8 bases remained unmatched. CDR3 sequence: CASSLGGRGGSEAFF. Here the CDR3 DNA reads TGTGCCAGCAGCTTAGGCGGCAGGGGGGGCTCTGAAGCTTTCTTT.

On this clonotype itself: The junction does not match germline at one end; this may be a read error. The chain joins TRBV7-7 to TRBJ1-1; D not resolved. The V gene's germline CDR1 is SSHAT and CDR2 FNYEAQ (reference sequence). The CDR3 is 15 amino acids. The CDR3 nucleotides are TGTGCTAGCAGCCGACTGGAGAATATGAACACTGAAGCTTTCTTT. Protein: CASSRLENMNTEAFF.

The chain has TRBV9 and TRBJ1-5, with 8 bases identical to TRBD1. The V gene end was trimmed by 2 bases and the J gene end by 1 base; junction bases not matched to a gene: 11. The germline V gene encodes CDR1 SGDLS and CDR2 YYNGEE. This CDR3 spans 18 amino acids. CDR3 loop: CASSVVRGRRLSNQPQHF. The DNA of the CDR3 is TGTGCCAGCAGCGTCGTCAGGGGGCGACGCTTAAGCAATCAGCCCCAGCATTTT.